The clone carrying this TCR beta chain was found a few times. The antigen remains undetermined. The data stem from a study of T cell responses to AZD1222 COVID-19 vaccine. Germline V gene data show CDR1 as LNHDA and CDR2 as SQIVND (reference sequence). The CDR3 is 16 residues long. Between the trimmed V and J ends, which lost 3 bases and 3 bases, there was a span of 15 bases. Regarding the study as a whole: Spike-wide vaccine-associated CD4 TCRs dominated at 160-218 and 743-854. Among spike-specific TCRs, nearly half reportedly target unmutated variant regions. Just a handful of AZD1222 recipients were seropositive at baseline. It should be noted that donors were predominantly white British and more often female, and clonal diversity was possibly underestimated.

Data came from immunoSEQ multiplex PCR; TCRdb stores just in-frame clones and leaves some out. The sample contains about 140,000 clones, 93% of which appear only once. The source was peripheral blood, collected after recovery from COVID-19. This receptor was identified in an adult who had recovered from COVID-19. This chain connects TRBV19 to TRBJ2-1, with a tentative D call TRBD2 (5 bases). Here the CDR3 DNA reads TGTGCCAGTAGTATTAGGTGGGAGCTGGGCTACAATGAGCAGTTCTTC. Translated: CASSIRWELGYNEQFF.